This section outlines one TCR beta chain sequence together with its context. Its matching antigen is unknown. The data belong to a study of T cell responses to AZD1222 COVID-19 vaccine. Overall study context: Investigators merged groups given second doses at roughly 4 or roughly 12 weeks.

Clones were sequenced by immunoSEQ multiplex PCR, and TCRdb holds only the in-frame ones, with some missing. The top ten hold approximately 3% of the sample, which has about 100,000 clones, just under 90% seen once. Study-wide findings and caveats: AZD1222 recipients seropositive at baseline numbered only six or seven.

The V end lost 7 bases, the J end lost 6 bases, and 18 bases lay between the germline ends. Germline V CDR1 and CDR2: SQVTM, ANQGSEA. This CDR3 is built from 13 residues. The receptor was isolated from an adult in good health. This sample comprised peripheral blood, obtained on day 0 of AZD1222 vaccination. The V and J genes are TRBV29-1 and TRBJ1-1; weak D call: TRBD1 (6 bases). This CDR3 reads CSANRGRGAEAFF. CDR3 sequence (DNA): TGCAGCGCCAATCGCGGCAGGGGCGCTGAAGCTTTCTTT.